This T cell receptor beta chain originates from a study of cytomegalovirus exposure and HLA in healthy donors. Findings and limits, study-wide: Several of the most significant clusters appeared, in a later analysis, to be linked to common viral pathogens. Follow-up analysis later connected one missense variant in DCLRE1C with trimming of TCR beta V- and J-genes. The analysis excluded some indistinguishable V segments, including TRBV6-2 and TRBV6-3.

Germline V gene lookup returns CDR1 KGHSH and CDR2 LQKENI. This CDR3 is 15 amino acids long. The ends were cut back, 6 bases at V and 4 bases at J, with 15 bases in the middle. Regarding this clone: Its antigen remains unknown.

It was with 60 Vbeta and 13 Jbeta primers that the PCR ran. Clones were read by immunoSEQ multiplex PCR, and TCRdb kept only the in-frame ones, dropping some. The sample holds roughly 120,000 clones, roughly 63% seen once. V is TRBV18 and J is TRBJ1-4; D is unresolved. This receptor was taken from a man younger than 40 in good health and CMV-seropositive. The sample consisted of PBMCs. This chain's CDR3 is CASSPIGSFNEKLFF. DNA of the CDR3: TGTGCCAGCTCTCCTATCGGGAGCTTTAATGAAAAACTGTTTTTT.